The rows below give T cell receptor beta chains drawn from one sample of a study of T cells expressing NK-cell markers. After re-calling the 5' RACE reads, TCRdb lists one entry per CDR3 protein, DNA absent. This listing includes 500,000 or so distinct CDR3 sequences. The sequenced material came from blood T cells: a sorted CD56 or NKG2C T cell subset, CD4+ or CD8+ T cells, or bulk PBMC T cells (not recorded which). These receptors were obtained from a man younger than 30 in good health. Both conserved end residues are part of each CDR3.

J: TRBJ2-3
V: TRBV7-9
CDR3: CASSSVDPRGDTDTQYF

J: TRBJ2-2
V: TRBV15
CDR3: CATPRVRGSVNTGELFF

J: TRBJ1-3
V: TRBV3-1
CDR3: CASQNSGNTIYF

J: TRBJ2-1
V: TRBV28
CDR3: CASLRGGTYNEQFF

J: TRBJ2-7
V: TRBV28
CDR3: CASRPGLAGWGHEQYF

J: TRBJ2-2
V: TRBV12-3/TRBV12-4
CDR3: CASRLPTGTGELFF

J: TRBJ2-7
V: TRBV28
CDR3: CASSPSGTARSYEQYF

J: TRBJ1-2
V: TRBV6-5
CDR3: CASSYSRRVANYGYTF

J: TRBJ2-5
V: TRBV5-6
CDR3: CASSFVGAGETQYF

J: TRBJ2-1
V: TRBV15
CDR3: CATSEWGGHAEQFF

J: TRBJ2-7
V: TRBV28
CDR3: CASSLLGGPSSYEQYF

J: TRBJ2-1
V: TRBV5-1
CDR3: CASSLAGGLAANEQFF

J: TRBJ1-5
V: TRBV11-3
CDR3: CASSSPRGTGLNQPQHF

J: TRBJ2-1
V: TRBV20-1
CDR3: CSARPLERGRQGSYNEQFF

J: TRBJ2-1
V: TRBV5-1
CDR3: CASSLEVGPGVNEQFF

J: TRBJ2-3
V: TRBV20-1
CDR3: CSARDPSAWPGDTQYF

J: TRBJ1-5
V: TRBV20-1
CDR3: CSAREQGAAGQPQHF

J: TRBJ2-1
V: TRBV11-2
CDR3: CASSLGGTVYNEQFF

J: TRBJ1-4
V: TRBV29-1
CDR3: CSVDLGGKLFF

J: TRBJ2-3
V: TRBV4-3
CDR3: CASSQDLGGRGTDTQYF

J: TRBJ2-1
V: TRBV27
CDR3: CASSFGTARSFHYNEQFF

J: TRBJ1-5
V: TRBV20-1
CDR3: CSAAGSNQPQHF

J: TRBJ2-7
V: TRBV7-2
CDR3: CASPLGTSVTGAVYEQYF